The 15 T cell receptor beta chains given below trace back to one sample, sequenced in a study of blood T cell repertoires in COVID-19. The data were produced by immunoSEQ multiplex PCR, yet TCRdb's version contains in-frame clones alone and is incomplete. The repertoire has 300,000 to 400,000 clones, 89% of them found once; the top ten carry 5% to 5.5%. The sample was PBMCs or T cells enriched from blood (not recorded which). These receptors came from a man aged 60 to 69 who had recovered from COVID-19.

The count of this clone is one. The genes are TRBV2 and TRBJ2-2; 14 nucleotides align to TRBD2. Germline CDR1 SNHLY, CDR2 FYNNEI. The CDR3 has 15 residues. The junction had 6 bases not matched to a gene; V was cut back by 7 bases and J by 8 bases. This CDR3 is CASTGTSGRAGELFF. The CDR3 coding sequence is TGTGCCAGCACCGGGACTAGCGGGAGAGCTGGGGAGCTGTTTTTT.

In DNA, the CDR3 is TGTGCCAGCAGCCGGACACTAGCGGAGAGCACAGATACGCAGTATTTT. This encodes CASSRTLAESTDTQYF. The chain recombines TRBV5-4 with TRBJ2-3; TRBD2 matches at 8 bases. CDR3 size: 16 residues. V trimming: 4 bases; J trimming: 0 bases; junction bases outside the gene matches: 7. Per germline, CDR1 SGHNT and CDR2 YYREEE (reference sequence).

The V and J genes are TRBV5-4 and TRBJ2-2; D gene ambiguous. Trimming took 0 bases from V and 1 from J, leaving 4 bases between them. Germline values: CDR1 SGHNT, CDR2 YYREEE (reference sequence). The length of the CDR3 is 14 residues. CDR3 residues: CASSLGQNTGELFF. CDR3 sequence (DNA): TGTGCCAGCAGCTTGGGACAGAACACCGGGGAGCTGTTTTTT.

A single count supports this clone. This rearrangement joins TRBV3-1 (or the pseudogene TRBV3-2) to TRBJ2-3; a possible D gene is TRBD2 (6 bases). This CDR3 is built from 13 residues. Looked up from germline, CDR1 is LGHDT and CDR2 is YNNKEL (reference sequence). Trimming shortened V by 4 bases and J by 4 bases, and 9 bases separated the two germline ends. CDR3: CASSRRGSDTQYF. The CDR3 coding sequence is TGTGCCAGCAGCCGGCGGGGTTCAGATACGCAGTATTTT.

The chain couples TRBV7-3 to TRBJ2-3, with a tentative D call TRBD1 (7 bases). Looked up from germline, CDR1 is SGHTA and CDR2 is FQGTGA. This CDR3 spans 16 amino acids. The ends were cut back, 5 bases at V and 2 bases at J, with 17 bases in the middle. CDR3 nucleotides: TGTGCCAGCAGCCCGGCGGGACAGACAAACACAGATACGCAGTATTTT. Its protein is CASSPAGQTNTDTQYF.

The chain carries TRBV2 and TRBJ2-7, with unresolved D. Germline V gene sequence: CDR1 SNHLY, CDR2 FYNNEI. The V and J ends lost 1 base and 2 bases respectively, with 12 bases between them. This CDR3 has 15 amino acids. CDR3 residues: CASSEVTWAAYEQYF. DNA of the CDR3: TGTGCCAGCAGTGAAGTCACCTGGGCAGCCTACGAGCAGTACTTC.

This clone was detected only a few times. The V call is TRBV7-3, the J call TRBJ2-6, with D maybe TRBD2 (6 bases). The germline V gene has CDR1 SGHTA and CDR2 FQGTGA. The CDR3 consists of 15 residues. V was cut by 3 bases and J by 0 bases, with 6 bases left in between. In DNA, the CDR3 is TGTGCCAGCAGCTTCGGGGGCTCTGGGGCCAACGTCCTGACTTTC. Translating gives CASSFGGSGANVLTF.

The chain couples TRBV11-3 to TRBJ2-1, with TRBD2 matching over 9 bases. The CDR3 spans 13 residues. J lost 15 bases, V lost 1 base, and 7 bases had no gene match. Germline V gene lookup returns CDR1 SGHNT and CDR2 YENEEA. The CDR3 loop reads CASSLGREGFRFF. The CDR3, as DNA: TGTGCCAGCAGCTTAGGGCGGGAGGGGTTCCGGTTCTTC.

This chain connects TRBV5-7 to TRBJ1-1, with 9 positions matching TRBD1. TRBV5-7 is placed among ORFs of uncertain function. This CDR3 spans 15 amino acids. V gave up 1 base and J gave up 5 bases; unmatched junction bases: 6. The DNA for the CDR3 is TGTGCCAGCAGCTTGCTGGGGGACAGGGTGACTGAAGCTTTCTTT. This translates into CASSLLGDRVTEAFF.

The chain couples TRBV7-9 to TRBJ2-6; the match to TRBD1 covers 7 bases. The V and J ends lost 8 bases and 4 bases, in that order; junction bases with no gene match: 5. This CDR3 contains 14 residues. The germline CDR1 and CDR2 sequences are SEHNR and FQNEAQ (reference sequence). The CDR3 DNA follows: TGTGCCAGCCCACAGGGGACAGGGGCCAACGTCCTGACTTTC. Amino acids: CASPQGTGANVLTF.

The J gene is TRBJ1-1, the V gene TRBV28; D gene unclear. This CDR3 has 13 residues. With 2 bases removed from V and 4 bases from J, the gap between germline ends came to 8 bases. Looked up from germline, CDR1 is MDHEN and CDR2 is SYDVKM. The CDR3 DNA sequence: TGTGCCAGCAGTTTAGAGGTGTTCACTGAAGCTTTCTTT. This gives the protein CASSLEVFTEAFF.

The chain carries TRBV7-2 and TRBJ2-2, with D unresolved. Trimming stripped 1 base from V and 8 bases from J, with 2 bases between. Germline CDR1 reads SGHTA; CDR2 reads FQGNSA. The CDR3 runs 11 residues. CDR3: CASSLVGELFF. The CDR3 DNA sequence: TGTGCCAGCAGCTTAGTAGGGGAGCTGTTTTTT.

The chain is built from TRBV30 and TRBJ2-1; D is undetermined. This CDR3 is built from 11 residues. V lost 1 base and J lost 9, with 7 bases in between. Germline-derived CDR1 and CDR2 are GTSNPN and SVGIG (reference sequence). The CDR3 sequence: CAWSGSIEQFF. As DNA, the CDR3 is TGTGCCTGGAGTGGGAGCATTGAGCAGTTCTTC.

This clone was counted once. The rearrangement uses TRBV27 and TRBJ2-7; TRBD1 aligns across 9 bases. CDR1 MNHEY and CDR2 SMNVEV come from the germline V gene (reference sequence). The CDR3 loop spans 15 amino acids. J was trimmed by 2 bases and V by 5 bases; bases with no gene match: 7. For the CDR3, the DNA is TGTGCCAGCAGTACCCCGGACAGGGGTACCTACGAGCAGTACTTC. Amino acid sequence: CASSTPDRGTYEQYF.

The rearrangement joins TRBV11-1 to TRBJ2-7, with 8 bases matching TRBD2. The CDR3 has 15 residues. Germline V gene sequence: CDR1 SGHAT, CDR2 FQDESV (reference sequence). J gave up 6 bases and V 5 bases, and 12 bases lay outside the gene matches. In DNA, the CDR3 is TGTGCCAGCAGCGCACCGGGACTAGTGTTTTCCGAGCAGTACTTC. Protein sequence: CASSAPGLVFSEQYF.